This T cell receptor (beta chain) appears in the sequencing data of a study of OX40 agonist ivuxolimab in advanced cancers. Study-wide background: Males comprised 82.7% of the group, whose mean age was roughly 64 years (range roughly 20 to 90). A history of anti-PD-1, anti-PD-L1 or anti-CTLA-4 therapy was acceptable, and 40% had some. One hepatocellular carcinoma and a couple of cutaneous melanoma patients partially responded. Study-wide findings and caveats: Clonal expansion in partial responders at 0.1-3.0 mg/kg ranked among the lowest.

The CDR3 consists of 15 residues. V lost 3 bases, J lost 0 bases, and 9 bases lay in between. Germline V CDR1 and CDR2: SGHTA, FQGTGA. TCRdb's table, derived via immunoSEQ multiplex PCR, lists solely in-frame clones and lacks some. The sample holds roughly 58,000 clones, about 83% seen once. With regard to this clone: What it binds is not known.

The sample consisted of CD4+ or CD8+ T cells sorted from blood, taken in a trial of the OX40 agonist ivuxolimab. The sequence was obtained from an adult with an advanced solid tumor such as melanoma, head and neck, liver or kidney cancer. The rearrangement joins TRBV7-3 to TRBJ2-1; D uncertain. As DNA, the CDR3 is TGTGCCAGCAGCTTGGACGGTAGCTCCTACAATGAGCAGTTCTTC. This gives the protein CASSLDGSSYNEQFF.